Listed below are T cell receptor beta chains from one sample, sequenced in a study of CD8 T cells in Susac syndrome. Each CDR3 protein is one row after TCRdb ran MiXCR on the immunoSEQ multiplex PCR reads. Of around 100,000 distinct CDR3 sequences in the sample, nearly 97% are singletons; the top ten hold approximately 0.3%. The sequenced sample consisted of CD8+ T cells from PBMCs. These receptors originate from a human donor with Susac syndrome. Both conserved end residues are part of each CDR3. D genes are given only for firm matches. The size entry is marked missing in some rows and otherwise reads once, few, many or a size class.

J gene: TRBJ1-2
clone size: -
V gene: TRBV19
D gene: -
CDR3 DNA: TGTGCCAGTCACCAGGGCCACTATGGCTACACCTTC
CDR3 protein: CASHQGHYGYTF

J gene: TRBJ2-3
clone size: -
V gene: TRBV12-3/TRBV12-4
D gene: -
CDR3 DNA: TGTGCCAGCAGTTGGGTCAGGGGCAGGAGCACAGATACGCAGTATTTT
CDR3 protein: CASSWVRGRSTDTQYF

J gene: TRBJ2-7
clone size: once
V gene: TRBV5-7
D gene: -
CDR3 DNA: TGTGCCAGCAGCTTCACTAGCTCCGAGCAGTACTTC
CDR3 protein: CASSFTSSEQYF

J gene: TRBJ2-7
clone size: -
V gene: TRBV20-1
D gene: -
CDR3 DNA: TGCAGTGCTATGGCGGACCCCTACGAGCAGTACTTC
CDR3 protein: CSAMADPYEQYF

J gene: TRBJ2-7
clone size: -
V gene: TRBV11-2
D gene: -
CDR3 DNA: TGTGCCAGCAGCTTGCAGGGCGGGCAGTACTTC
CDR3 protein: CASSLQGGQYF

J gene: TRBJ1-4
clone size: -
V gene: TRBV19
D gene: TRBD1
CDR3 DNA: TGTGCCAGTAGTATGGACAGGAATGAAAAACTGTTTTTT
CDR3 protein: CASSMDRNEKLFF

J gene: TRBJ2-1
clone size: -
V gene: TRBV3-1
D gene: -
CDR3 DNA: TGTGCCAGCAGCCAAGTAGCGAACTCCTACAATGAGCAGTTCTTC
CDR3 protein: CASSQVANSYNEQFF

J gene: TRBJ2-1
clone size: -
V gene: TRBV6-2/TRBV6-3
D gene: -
CDR3 DNA: TGTGCCAGCAGGGCCGGTCTAGCCCTACCCAATGAGCAGTTCTTC
CDR3 protein: CASRAGLALPNEQFF

J gene: TRBJ2-1
clone size: once
V gene: TRBV7-9
D gene: -
CDR3 DNA: TGTGCCAGCAGCGCCCAGGACACTAGTTGGCATGAGCAGTTCTTC
CDR3 protein: CASSAQDTSWHEQFF

J gene: TRBJ2-4
clone size: once
V gene: TRBV20-1
D gene: TRBD2
CDR3 DNA: TGCAGTGCTAGAGATGATATGCGGGAGGCCAAAAACATTCAGTACTTC
CDR3 protein: CSARDDMREAKNIQYF

J gene: TRBJ2-5
clone size: once
V gene: TRBV12-3/TRBV12-4
D gene: -
CDR3 DNA: TGTGCCAGCAGTCGGAACAGGGCGGGGGTGTACCAAGAGACCCAGTACTTC
CDR3 protein: CASSRNRAGVYQETQYF

J gene: TRBJ2-1
clone size: -
V gene: TRBV6-5
D gene: -
CDR3 DNA: TGTGCCAGCAGTTACTCTCTACAGGGTGAGCAGTTCTTC
CDR3 protein: CASSYSLQGEQFF

J gene: TRBJ1-5
clone size: once
V gene: TRBV20-1
D gene: -
CDR3 DNA: TGCAGTGCTAGAGATGGCAGCTATAGCAATCAGCCCCAGCATTTT
CDR3 protein: CSARDGSYSNQPQHF

J gene: TRBJ2-3
clone size: once
V gene: TRBV11-1
D gene: -
CDR3 DNA: TGTGCCAGCAGCTTTCAACGGGATACGCAGTATTTT
CDR3 protein: CASSFQRDTQYF

J gene: TRBJ1-6
clone size: -
V gene: TRBV12-3/TRBV12-4
D gene: TRBD1
CDR3 DNA: TGTGCCAGCAAACCAGAGGGGGCGAATAATTCACCCCTCCACTTT
CDR3 protein: CASKPEGANNSPLHF

J gene: TRBJ2-5
clone size: -
V gene: TRBV19
D gene: TRBD1
CDR3 DNA: TGTGCCAGTAGTATAGGACAGGGTGCAGAGACCCAGTACTTC
CDR3 protein: CASSIGQGAETQYF

J gene: TRBJ2-1
clone size: -
V gene: TRBV29-1
D gene: TRBD2
CDR3 DNA: TGCAGCGTGCAGACTAGCGGGAGTGGGTACAATGAGCAGTTCTTC
CDR3 protein: CSVQTSGSGYNEQFF

J gene: TRBJ2-7
clone size: few
V gene: TRBV18
D gene: -
CDR3 DNA: TGTGCCAGCTCACAGGGGTCCCCCTACGAGCAGTACTTC
CDR3 protein: CASSQGSPYEQYF

J gene: TRBJ2-7
clone size: -
V gene: TRBV20-1
D gene: TRBD2
CDR3 DNA: TGCAGTGCTCCCCCTAGCGGGAGCTCCTACGAGCAGTACTTC
CDR3 protein: CSAPPSGSSYEQYF

J gene: TRBJ2-1
clone size: -
V gene: TRBV6-2/TRBV6-3
D gene: TRBD2
CDR3 DNA: TGTGCCTGCGGGACTAGCGGGATCAATGAGCAGTTCTTC
CDR3 protein: CACGTSGINEQFF

J gene: TRBJ2-5
clone size: -
V gene: TRBV4-1
D gene: TRBD2
CDR3 DNA: TGCGCCAGCAGCCGTAGCGGGTTTGGGGAGACCCAGTACTTC
CDR3 protein: CASSRSGFGETQYF

J gene: TRBJ1-5
clone size: -
V gene: TRBV15
D gene: TRBD1
CDR3 DNA: TGTGCCACCCGGGACAGGGCTGCTAATCAGCCCCAGCATTTT
CDR3 protein: CATRDRAANQPQHF

J gene: TRBJ1-1
clone size: once
V gene: TRBV28
D gene: -
CDR3 DNA: TGTGCCAGCAGTTCCCGGACAGCCGACACTGAAGCTTTCTTT
CDR3 protein: CASSSRTADTEAFF

J gene: TRBJ1-4
clone size: -
V gene: TRBV20-1
D gene: -
CDR3 DNA: TGCAGTGCTAGGTACCAAATTGCAACTAATGAAAAACTGTTTTTT
CDR3 protein: CSARYQIATNEKLFF

J gene: TRBJ1-5
clone size: -
V gene: TRBV19
D gene: TRBD1
CDR3 DNA: TGTGCCAGTAGTCAAAAGACAGGGTTTTACAATCAGCCCCAGCATTTT
CDR3 protein: CASSQKTGFYNQPQHF

J gene: TRBJ1-1
clone size: -
V gene: TRBV24-1
D gene: TRBD1
CDR3 DNA: TGTGCCACCAGGCCCGGGACAGGGGGCTTGAACACTGAAGCTTTCTTT
CDR3 protein: CATRPGTGGLNTEAFF

J gene: TRBJ2-5
clone size: -
V gene: TRBV25-1
D gene: -
CDR3 DNA: TGTGCCAGCAGTGTGCCAGGGGGGAGCGAGACCCAGTACTTC
CDR3 protein: CASSVPGGSETQYF

J gene: TRBJ2-3
clone size: -
V gene: TRBV6-6
D gene: -
CDR3 DNA: TGTGCCACCATGCTTAGCACAGATACGCAGTATTTT
CDR3 protein: CATMLSTDTQYF

J gene: TRBJ1-1
clone size: -
V gene: TRBV29-1
D gene: -
CDR3 DNA: TGCAGCGTTGGCCCAGGGGTGAACACTGAAGCTTTCTTT
CDR3 protein: CSVGPGVNTEAFF

J gene: TRBJ2-7
clone size: -
V gene: TRBV5-6
D gene: -
CDR3 DNA: TGTGCCAGCAGCCTCGTTGACGCGTACGAGCAGTACTTC
CDR3 protein: CASSLVDAYEQYF

J gene: TRBJ2-5
clone size: -
V gene: TRBV27
D gene: -
CDR3 DNA: TGTGCCAGCACCCGCCCGGGTACGGAGACCCAGTACTTC
CDR3 protein: CASTRPGTETQYF

J gene: TRBJ1-4
clone size: -
V gene: TRBV29-1
D gene: -
CDR3 DNA: TGCAGCGTTGACCAGGGTAATGAAAAACTGTTTTTT
CDR3 protein: CSVDQGNEKLFF

J gene: TRBJ1-1
clone size: once
V gene: TRBV12-3/TRBV12-4
D gene: TRBD1
CDR3 DNA: TGTGCCAGCAGGCACGACAGGGCGCCACCCGCTTTCTTT
CDR3 protein: CASRHDRAPPAFF

J gene: TRBJ2-7
clone size: -
V gene: TRBV12-3/TRBV12-4
D gene: -
CDR3 DNA: TGTGCCAGCAGCCGACTAGTTTCCTACGAGCAGTACTTC
CDR3 protein: CASSRLVSYEQYF

J gene: TRBJ1-1
clone size: -
V gene: TRBV9
D gene: -
CDR3 DNA: TGTGCCAGCAGCGTAGCAGATCGGGGGGGCGGCCAAGCTTTCTTT
CDR3 protein: CASSVADRGGGQAFF

J gene: TRBJ2-5
clone size: -
V gene: TRBV12-3/TRBV12-4
D gene: -
CDR3 DNA: TGTGCCAGCAGTTTAATCAGCCAAGAGACCCAGTACTTC
CDR3 protein: CASSLISQETQYF

J gene: TRBJ2-1
clone size: -
V gene: TRBV29-1
D gene: TRBD1
CDR3 DNA: TGCAGCGTTGAACCGGGACAGGGGGATGAGCAGTTCTTC
CDR3 protein: CSVEPGQGDEQFF

J gene: TRBJ2-3
clone size: -
V gene: TRBV7-9
D gene: -
CDR3 DNA: TGTGCCAGCAGCCCACAAGAGGACCCCCCGCAGTATTTT
CDR3 protein: CASSPQEDPPQYF

J gene: TRBJ2-7
clone size: -
V gene: TRBV18
D gene: -
CDR3 DNA: TGTGCCAGCTCACCACCTAGTTCAGGGCTAACCTACGAGCAGTACTTC
CDR3 protein: CASSPPSSGLTYEQYF

J gene: TRBJ2-3
clone size: -
V gene: TRBV6-2/TRBV6-3
D gene: TRBD2
CDR3 DNA: TGTGCCAGCAGTTACAGCGGGGGGGTAGATACGCAGTATTTT
CDR3 protein: CASSYSGGVDTQYF

J gene: TRBJ2-3
clone size: -
V gene: TRBV6-6
D gene: -
CDR3 DNA: TGTGCCAGCAGTTACGTTACGGGCGACGCTACGCAGTATTTT
CDR3 protein: CASSYVTGDATQYF

J gene: TRBJ1-3
clone size: -
V gene: TRBV3-1
D gene: -
CDR3 DNA: TGTGCCAGCAGCCAAAGGATTGGGCGGCGGGACTCTGGAAACACCATATATTTT
CDR3 protein: CASSQRIGRRDSGNTIYF

J gene: TRBJ2-3
clone size: -
V gene: TRBV13
D gene: -
CDR3 DNA: TGTGCCAGCAGCGGCAGTGGGGAGGATACGCAGTATTTT
CDR3 protein: CASSGSGEDTQYF

J gene: TRBJ1-2
clone size: -
V gene: TRBV3-1
D gene: TRBD1
CDR3 DNA: TGTGCCAGCAGCCCGACAGGGGTCTATGGCTACACCTTC
CDR3 protein: CASSPTGVYGYTF

J gene: TRBJ2-1
clone size: -
V gene: TRBV20-1
D gene: -
CDR3 DNA: TGCAGTGCTAGTCGGTGGGATGAGCAGTTCTTC
CDR3 protein: CSASRWDEQFF

J gene: TRBJ2-7
clone size: -
V gene: TRBV20-1
D gene: -
CDR3 DNA: TGCAGTGCCGCCCCCCCCGACCCCTACGAGCAGTACTTC
CDR3 protein: CSAAPPDPYEQYF

J gene: TRBJ2-7
clone size: -
V gene: TRBV20-1
D gene: -
CDR3 DNA: TGCAGTGCTAGAGAGGCGGCCTACGAGCAGTACTTC
CDR3 protein: CSAREAAYEQYF

J gene: TRBJ2-3
clone size: -
V gene: TRBV7-9
D gene: -
CDR3 DNA: TGTGCCAGCAGCGGAATAGGGGCAGATACGCAGTATTTT
CDR3 protein: CASSGIGADTQYF

J gene: TRBJ2-1
clone size: -
V gene: TRBV5-6
D gene: -
CDR3 DNA: TGTGCCAGCAGGGGGGCAGGTCGGTACAATGAGCAGTTCTTC
CDR3 protein: CASRGAGRYNEQFF

J gene: TRBJ1-1
clone size: -
V gene: TRBV25-1
D gene: -
CDR3 DNA: TGTGCCAGCAGTGACAGTGTAGGCCCTTCTCACACTGAAGCTTTCTTT
CDR3 protein: CASSDSVGPSHTEAFF

J gene: TRBJ1-5
clone size: -
V gene: TRBV27
D gene: -
CDR3 DNA: TGTGCCAGCAGTTTGGCCGGACAAGGACGTCAGCCCCAGCATTTT
CDR3 protein: CASSLAGQGRQPQHF

J gene: TRBJ2-7
clone size: -
V gene: TRBV29-1
D gene: TRBD2
CDR3 DNA: TGCAGCGTTGACACTAGCGGGAGTGGCGAGCAGTACTTC
CDR3 protein: CSVDTSGSGEQYF

J gene: TRBJ2-5
clone size: -
V gene: TRBV12-3/TRBV12-4
D gene: -
CDR3 DNA: TGTGCCAGCAGTTTAGCGGGGGACCAAGAGACCCAGTACTTC
CDR3 protein: CASSLAGDQETQYF

J gene: TRBJ2-1
clone size: -
V gene: TRBV29-1
D gene: -
CDR3 DNA: TGCAGCGTTGAAACCCAGGTACCCTCCTACAATGAGCAGTTCTTC
CDR3 protein: CSVETQVPSYNEQFF

J gene: TRBJ2-5
clone size: -
V gene: TRBV20-1
D gene: -
CDR3 DNA: TGCAGTGCTTTTAAGTTCGGAGAGACCCAGTACTTC
CDR3 protein: CSAFKFGETQYF

J gene: TRBJ2-3
clone size: -
V gene: TRBV11-2
D gene: TRBD2
CDR3 DNA: TGTGCCAGCAGCCCACCGGGGGGGTTCACAGATACGCAGTATTTT
CDR3 protein: CASSPPGGFTDTQYF

J gene: TRBJ2-5
clone size: once
V gene: TRBV10-3
D gene: -
CDR3 DNA: TGTGCCATCAGTGAACAACGAGAGACCCAGTACTTC
CDR3 protein: CAISEQRETQYF

J gene: TRBJ2-5
clone size: -
V gene: TRBV20-1
D gene: -
CDR3 DNA: TGCAGTGCTAGTCTTTCGTTCACCTTCACAGCGGCCCAAGAGACCCAGTACTTC
CDR3 protein: CSASLSFTFTAAQETQYF